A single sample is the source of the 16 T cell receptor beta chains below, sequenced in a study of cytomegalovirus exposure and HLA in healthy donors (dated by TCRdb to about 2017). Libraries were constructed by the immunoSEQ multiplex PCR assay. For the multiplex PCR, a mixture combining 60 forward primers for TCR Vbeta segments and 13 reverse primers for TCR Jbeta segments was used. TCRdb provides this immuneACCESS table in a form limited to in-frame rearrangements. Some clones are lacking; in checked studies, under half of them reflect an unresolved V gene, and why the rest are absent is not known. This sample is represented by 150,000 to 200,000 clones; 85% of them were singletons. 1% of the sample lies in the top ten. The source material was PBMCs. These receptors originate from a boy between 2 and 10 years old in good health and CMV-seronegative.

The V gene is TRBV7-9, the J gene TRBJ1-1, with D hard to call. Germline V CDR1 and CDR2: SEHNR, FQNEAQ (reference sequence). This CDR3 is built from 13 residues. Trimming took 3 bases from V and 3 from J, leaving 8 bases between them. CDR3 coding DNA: TGTGCCAGCAGCTTGGAGGTTTACACTGAAGCTTTCTTT. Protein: CASSLEVYTEAFF.

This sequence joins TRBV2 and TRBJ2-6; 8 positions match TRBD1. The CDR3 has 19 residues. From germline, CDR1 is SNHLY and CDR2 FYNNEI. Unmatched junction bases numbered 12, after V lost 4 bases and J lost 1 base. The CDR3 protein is CASSVAGTGLVSGANVLTF. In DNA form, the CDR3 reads TGTGCCAGCAGTGTCGCCGGGACAGGACTTGTTTCTGGGGCCAACGTCCTGACTTTC.

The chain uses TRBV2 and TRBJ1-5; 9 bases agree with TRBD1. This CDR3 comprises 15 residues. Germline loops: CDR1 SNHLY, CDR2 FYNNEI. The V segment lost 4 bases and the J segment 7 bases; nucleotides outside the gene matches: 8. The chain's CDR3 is CASSALTGGRQPQHF. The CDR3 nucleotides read TGTGCCAGCAGTGCCCTAACAGGGGGCAGGCAGCCCCAGCATTTT.

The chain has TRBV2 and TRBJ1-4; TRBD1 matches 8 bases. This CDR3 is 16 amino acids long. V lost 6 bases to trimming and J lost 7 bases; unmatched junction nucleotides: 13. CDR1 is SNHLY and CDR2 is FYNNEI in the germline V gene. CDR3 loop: CASRAQTGVGGEKLFF. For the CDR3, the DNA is TGTGCCAGCAGGGCCCAGACAGGGGTCGGAGGTGAAAAACTGTTTTTT.

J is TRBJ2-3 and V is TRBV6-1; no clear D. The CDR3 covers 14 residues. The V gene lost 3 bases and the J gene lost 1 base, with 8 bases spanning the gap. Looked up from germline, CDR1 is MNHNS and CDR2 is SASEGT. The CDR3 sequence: CASSEVAGTDTQYF. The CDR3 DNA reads TGTGCCAGCAGTGAGGTCGCAGGCACAGATACGCAGTATTTT.

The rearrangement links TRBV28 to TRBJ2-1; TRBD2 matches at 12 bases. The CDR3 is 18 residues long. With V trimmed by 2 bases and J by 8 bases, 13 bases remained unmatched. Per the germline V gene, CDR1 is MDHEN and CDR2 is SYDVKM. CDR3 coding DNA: TGTGCCAGCAGTTTACTAGCGGGGGGGTTCCCCCTTACGGATGAGCAGTTCTTC. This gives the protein CASSLLAGGFPLTDEQFF.

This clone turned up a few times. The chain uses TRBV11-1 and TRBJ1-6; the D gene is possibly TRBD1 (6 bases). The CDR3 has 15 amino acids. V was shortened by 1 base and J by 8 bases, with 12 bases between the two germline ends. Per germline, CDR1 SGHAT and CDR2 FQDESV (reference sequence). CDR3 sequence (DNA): TGTGCCAGCAGCTTAGGGTCCGGACAGCATTCACCCCTCCACTTT. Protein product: CASSLGSGQHSPLHF. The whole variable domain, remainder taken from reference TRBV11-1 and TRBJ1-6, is EAEVAQSPRYKITEKSQAVAFWCDPISGHATLYWYRQILGQGPELLVQFQDESVVDDSQLPKDRFSAERLKGVDSTLKIQPAELGDSAMYLCASSLGSGQHSPLHFGNGTRLTVT.

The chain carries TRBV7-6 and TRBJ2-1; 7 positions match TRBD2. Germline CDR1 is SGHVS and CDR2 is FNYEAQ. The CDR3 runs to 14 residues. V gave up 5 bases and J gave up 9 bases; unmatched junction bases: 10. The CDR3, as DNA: TGTGCCAGCAGCCTACTACTAGGCGGGGGTGAGCAGTTCTTC. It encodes CASSLLLGGGEQFF. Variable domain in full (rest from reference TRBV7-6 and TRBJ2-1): GAGVSQSPRYKVTKRGQDVALRCDPISGHVSLYWYRQALGQGPEFLTYFNYEAQQDKSGLPNDRFSAERPEGSISTLTIQRTEQRDSAMYRCASSLLLGGGEQFFGPGTRLTVL.

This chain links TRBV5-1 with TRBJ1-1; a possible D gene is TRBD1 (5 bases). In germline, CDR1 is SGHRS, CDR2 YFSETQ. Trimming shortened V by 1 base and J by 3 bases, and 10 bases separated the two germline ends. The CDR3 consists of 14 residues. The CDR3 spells CASSLTGGYTEAFF. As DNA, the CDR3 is TGCGCCAGCAGCTTGACCGGGGGGTACACTGAAGCTTTCTTT.

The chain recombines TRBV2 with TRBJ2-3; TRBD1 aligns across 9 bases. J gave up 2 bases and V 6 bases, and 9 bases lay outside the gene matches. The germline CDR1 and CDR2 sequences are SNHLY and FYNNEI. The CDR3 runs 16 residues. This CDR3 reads CASSPATGGATDTQYF. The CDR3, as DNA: TGTGCCAGCAGCCCCGCTACAGGGGGCGCCACAGATACGCAGTATTTT.

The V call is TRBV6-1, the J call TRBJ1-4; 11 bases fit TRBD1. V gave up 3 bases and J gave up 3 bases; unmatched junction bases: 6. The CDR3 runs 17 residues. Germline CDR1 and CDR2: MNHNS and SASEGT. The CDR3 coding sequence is TGTGCCAGCAGTGACCCTGGACAGGGGGCACCTAATGAAAAACTGTTTTTT. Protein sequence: CASSDPGQGAPNEKLFF.

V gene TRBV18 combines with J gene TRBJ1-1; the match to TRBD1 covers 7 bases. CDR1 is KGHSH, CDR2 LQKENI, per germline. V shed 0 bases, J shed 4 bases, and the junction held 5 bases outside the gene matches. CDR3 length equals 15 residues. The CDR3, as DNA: TGTGCCAGCTCACCACCAGGGGGCGCGTCCACTGAAGCTTTCTTT. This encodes CASSPPGGASTEAFF.

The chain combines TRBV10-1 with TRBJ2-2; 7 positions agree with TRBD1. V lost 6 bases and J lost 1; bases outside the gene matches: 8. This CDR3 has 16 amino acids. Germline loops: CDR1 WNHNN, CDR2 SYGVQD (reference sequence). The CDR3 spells CASSLAGTENTGELFF. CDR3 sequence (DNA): TGCGCCAGCAGCTTAGCCGGGACAGAGAACACCGGGGAGCTGTTTTTT.

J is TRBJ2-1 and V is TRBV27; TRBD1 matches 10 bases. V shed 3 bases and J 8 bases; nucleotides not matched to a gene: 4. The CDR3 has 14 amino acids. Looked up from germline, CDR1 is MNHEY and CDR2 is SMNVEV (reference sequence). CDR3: CASSFGTGAYEQFF. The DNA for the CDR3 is TGTGCCAGCAGTTTCGGGACAGGGGCTTATGAGCAGTTCTTC.

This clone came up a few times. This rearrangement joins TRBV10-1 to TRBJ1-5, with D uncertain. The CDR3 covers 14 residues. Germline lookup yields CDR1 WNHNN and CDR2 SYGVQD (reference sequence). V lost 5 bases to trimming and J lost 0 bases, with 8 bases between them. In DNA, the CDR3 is TGCGCCAGCAGTCCCGGGGATAGCAATCAGCCCCAGCATTTT. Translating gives CASSPGDSNQPQHF.

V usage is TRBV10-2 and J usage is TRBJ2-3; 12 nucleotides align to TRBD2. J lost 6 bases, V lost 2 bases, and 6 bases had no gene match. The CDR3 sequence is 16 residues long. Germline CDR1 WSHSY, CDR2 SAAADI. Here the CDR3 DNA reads TGCGCCAGCAGTGAGGGACTAGCGGGGCCCGGGGATACGCAGTATTTT. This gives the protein CASSEGLAGPGDTQYF.